The rows below give T cell receptor beta chains drawn from one sample of a study of post-analysis software for immune sequencing data. Via MiXCR, TCRdb re-called the PCR reads, giving one row per CDR3 protein. The sample lists 450,000 to 700,000 distinct CDR3 sequences; roughly two fifths were seen once. The sequencing input was blood. The receptors originated from a girl under 18 with multiple sclerosis. Each CDR3 is given with its conserved first and last residue. D genes are given only for firm matches. A clone size is listed for some rows: how often the clone was seen (once, few, many), or a class if it is expanded.

D | J | V | size | CDR3 | DNA
TRBD1 | TRBJ2-7 | TRBV6-5 | many | CASGRDRGSYEQYF | TGTGCCAGCGGGAGGGACAGGGGCTCCTACGAGCAGTACTTC
NA | TRBJ1-1 | TRBV5-1 | NA | CASSLSTGLNTEAFF | TGCGCCAGCAGCTTGTCTACAGGGCTGAACACTGAAGCTTTCTTT
NA | TRBJ2-6 | TRBV11-2 | NA | CASTRPSGANVLTF | TGTGCCAGCACCCGACCCAGTGGGGCCAACGTCCTGACTTTC
NA | TRBJ2-3 | TRBV12-3/TRBV12-4 | NA | CASRRGGPTSTDTQYF | TGTGCCAGCAGACGGGGCGGACCCACTAGCACAGATACGCAGTATTTT
NA | TRBJ2-4 | TRBV10-3 | few | CAISWDGAKNIQYF | TGTGCCATCAGTTGGGACGGAGCCAAAAACATTCAGTACTTC
NA | TRBJ1-1 | TRBV12-3/TRBV12-4 | few | CASTSMEVTEAFF | TGTGCCAGCACCTCTATGGAGGTCACTGAAGCTTTCTTT
TRBD2 | TRBJ2-1 | TRBV20-1 | few | CSARDVLAGDEQFF | TGCAGTGCTAGAGATGTCCTAGCGGGGGATGAGCAGTTCTTC
TRBD2 | TRBJ2-7 | TRBV6-6 | few | CASSTTSGGAYNNEQYF | TGTGCCAGCAGTACGACTAGCGGGGGGGCTTATAATAACGAGCAGTACTTC
TRBD1 | TRBJ2-5 | TRBV2 | NA | CASRVGQVQETQYF | TGTGCCAGCAGAGTCGGACAGGTCCAAGAGACCCAGTACTTC
NA | TRBJ1-1 | TRBV4-1 | few | CASSPGLGAFF | TGCGCCAGCAGCCCGGGACTGGGGGCTTTCTTT
NA | TRBJ1-1 | TRBV4-1 | NA | CASSQAQVSAEAFF | TGCGCCAGCAGCCAAGCACAGGTTAGCGCTGAAGCTTTCTTT
TRBD2 | TRBJ2-7 | TRBV20-1 | few | CSARDPGLADYEQYF | TGCAGTGCTAGAGACCCGGGACTAGCGGACTACGAGCAGTACTTC
TRBD2 | TRBJ2-1 | TRBV20-1 | NA | CSARESSGGFLTYNEQFF | TGCAGTGCTAGGGAGTCTAGCGGGGGGTTCCTTACCTACAATGAGCAGTTCTTC
TRBD1 | TRBJ2-7 | TRBV7-8 | NA | CASSFQGDTYEQYF | TGTGCCAGCAGCTTCCAGGGGGATACCTACGAGCAGTACTTC
TRBD1 | TRBJ2-7 | TRBV7-9 | NA | CASSLGGTGFYEQYF | TGTGCCAGCAGCTTAGGTGGGACAGGGTTCTACGAGCAGTACTTC
NA | TRBJ2-1 | TRBV10-3 | NA | CAISAGQGSYNEQFF | TGTGCCATCAGTGCCGGTCAGGGCTCCTACAATGAGCAGTTCTTC
NA | TRBJ2-4 | TRBV30 | NA | CAWDQGLGKNIQYF | TGTGCCTGGGATCAGGGTTTGGGCAAAAACATTCAGTACTTC
NA | TRBJ2-5 | TRBV7-9 | few | CASSSPMIETQYF | TGTGCCAGCAGCTCCCCCATGATAGAGACCCAGTACTTC
NA | TRBJ2-1 | TRBV6-4 | few | CASSVGQGNEQFF | TGTGCCAGCAGTGTAGGGCAGGGAAATGAGCAGTTCTTC
TRBD2 | TRBJ2-1 | TRBV2 | NA | CASRLGTSLYEQFF | TGTGCCAGCAGGCTAGGGACTAGCCTCTATGAGCAGTTCTTC
NA | TRBJ1-1 | TRBV14 | once | CASSPHGGRDAEAFF | TGTGCCAGCAGCCCACACGGAGGCAGGGACGCTGAAGCTTTCTTT
TRBD2 | TRBJ2-7 | TRBV20-1 | few | CSATGRPGGYEQYF | TGCAGTGCTACCGGACGTCCGGGGGGGTACGAGCAGTACTTC
NA | TRBJ1-2 | TRBV4-1 | NA | CASSPMTLLLSYGYTF | TGCGCCAGCAGCCCCATGACACTCCTTCTAAGCTATGGCTACACCTTC
TRBD1 | TRBJ2-1 | TRBV10-2 | NA | CASSKRRDRGEQFF | TGCGCCAGCAGTAAAAGGCGGGACAGGGGTGAGCAGTTCTTC
NA | TRBJ2-3 | TRBV7-9 | NA | CASSAFSTDTQYF | TGTGCCAGCAGCGCTTTTAGCACAGATACGCAGTATTTT
TRBD1 | TRBJ1-5 | TRBV5-5 | NA | CASSLPPGQGGNQPQHF | TGTGCCAGCAGCTTACCCCCGGGACAGGGGGGCAATCAGCCCCAGCATTTT
TRBD2 | TRBJ2-3 | TRBV10-3 | NA | CAIRAGREPDTQYF | TGTGCCATCAGGGCAGGGCGGGAGCCAGATACGCAGTATTTT
NA | TRBJ2-1 | TRBV15 | NA | CATSRDGYNEQFF | TGTGCCACCAGCAGAGACGGATATAATGAGCAGTTCTTC
NA | TRBJ2-3 | TRBV11-3 | NA | CASSPRRQGYTDTQYF | TGTGCCAGCAGCCCTCGCCGGCAGGGGTACACAGATACGCAGTATTTT
NA | TRBJ2-7 | TRBV6-6 | few | CAAGDTYIGEQYF | TGTGCCGCCGGGGACACCTATATAGGCGAGCAGTACTTC
NA | TRBJ2-2 | TRBV6-5 | NA | CASSYSGGDTGELFF | TGTGCCAGCAGTTACTCCGGCGGGGACACTGGGGAGCTGTTTTTT
NA | TRBJ2-3 | TRBV24-1 | NA | CATSDPTGLATNTQYF | TGTGCCACCAGTGATCCCACTGGGTTGGCAACAAATACGCAGTATTTT
NA | TRBJ2-7 | TRBV6-1 | NA | CASSADTASYEQYF | TGTGCCAGCAGTGCGGACACTGCGTCCTACGAGCAGTACTTC